The sequence of this TCR beta chain was determined in a study of T cells after posttransplantation cyclophosphamide. Sequencing was performed with immunoSEQ multiplex PCR; in TCRdb, only in-frame clones are kept and a portion is missing. The sample carries roughly 24,000 clones, about 90% recorded once. Methotrexate plus calcineurin inhibitor accompanied controls' myeloablative marrow transplants; sampling was 1 year later. The germline gives CDR1 SQVTM, CDR2 ANQGSEA. The length of the CDR3 is 13 residues. Trimming left V 6 bases short and J 5 bases short, with 16 bases between. The source of this sequence is a female patient aged 50-59 years who received an allogeneic stem cell transplant from an unrelated donor, was CMV-positive, and had chronic GVHD only. Some T cells may arise from the graft donor. The source was PBMCs, collected after an allogeneic stem cell transplant with a calcineurin inhibitor and methotrexate. The V gene is TRBV29-1, the J gene TRBJ2-5, with D maybe TRBD2 (6 bases). The CDR3 sequence is CSVATRFWETQYF. The CDR3 DNA reads TGCAGCGTGGCGACTAGATTCTGGGAGACCCAGTACTTC.